Listed below are T cell receptor beta chains from one sample, sequenced in a study of blood T cell repertoires in COVID-19. TCRdb keeps only in-frame clones here, not all; method: immunoSEQ multiplex PCR. The sample has 260,000 or so clones; 88% are singletons. Sequencing was carried out using peripheral blood. Receptors were obtained from a human donor in a cohort sampled during active COVID-19. Each CDR3 is given with its conserved first and last residue. The D gene is left open where the match is weak. The size field is filled for only some rows; it gives once, few, many or a size class.

J: TRBJ1-2
V: TRBV7-9
size: NA
D: TRBD1
DNA: TGTGCCAGCATCCAGGACAGGAAGGGACTGTATGGCTACACCTTC
CDR3: CASIQDRKGLYGYTF

J: TRBJ2-7
V: TRBV2
size: once
D: TRBD2
DNA: TGTGCCAGCCACCGGGGGGGTTACGAGCAGTACTTC
CDR3: CASHRGGYEQYF

J: TRBJ1-2
V: TRBV12-3/TRBV12-4
size: NA
D: NA
DNA: TGTGCCAGCAGCCCTCGACACCAGGGCTACACCTTC
CDR3: CASSPRHQGYTF

J: TRBJ2-3
V: TRBV6-1
size: NA
D: TRBD2
DNA: TGTGCCAGCAGTGAAATCGGTAGCGGGGGCCCCGGCACAGATACGCAGTATTTT
CDR3: CASSEIGSGGPGTDTQYF

J: TRBJ2-3
V: TRBV4-2
size: NA
D: NA
DNA: TGTGCCAGCAGCCAAGCAACTAGGGTCTCAGATACGCAGTATTTT
CDR3: CASSQATRVSDTQYF

J: TRBJ1-5
V: TRBV19
size: NA
D: TRBD1
DNA: TGTGCCAGTAAAACGACAGGGTATAGCAATCAGCCCCAGCATTTT
CDR3: CASKTTGYSNQPQHF

J: TRBJ2-2
V: TRBV9
size: NA
D: TRBD2
DNA: TGTGCCAGCAGCGTTTTAGCGGGAGGGACACTGTTTTTT
CDR3: CASSVLAGGTLFF

J: TRBJ2-5
V: TRBV5-1
size: NA
D: TRBD2
DNA: TGCGCCAGCAGCTGGGGGACTAGCGGGGGAGAGGAGACCCAGTACTTC
CDR3: CASSWGTSGGEETQYF

J: TRBJ2-7
V: TRBV28
size: NA
D: TRBD1
DNA: TGTGCCAGCAGAACCGGGACAGGGGGGTACGAGCAGTACTTC
CDR3: CASRTGTGGYEQYF

J: TRBJ2-1
V: TRBV7-2
size: NA
D: NA
DNA: TGTGCCAGCAGCTTATCTGGCAGGTCCTTTTCCTACAATGAGCAGTTCTTC
CDR3: CASSLSGRSFSYNEQFF

J: TRBJ1-6
V: TRBV30
size: once
D: NA
DNA: TGTGCCTGGAGTGTTTTGCCAGGGTCAAATTCACCCCTCCACTTT
CDR3: CAWSVLPGSNSPLHF